This TCR beta chain derives from a study of cytomegalovirus exposure and HLA in healthy donors. As to this clone: No antigen is known for it.

Study-wide findings and caveats: Sequencing likely caused a cluster of highly shared sequence variants.

The CDR3 is 14 residues long. V was trimmed by 4 bases and J by 2 bases, leaving 11 bases between them. CDR1 is MDHEN, CDR2 SYDVKM, per germline. The PCR employed 60 Vbeta primers together with 13 Jbeta primers. Clones were sequenced by immunoSEQ multiplex PCR, and TCRdb holds only the in-frame ones, with some missing. Of around 140,000 clones listed, about four fifths are singletons. This TCR derives from a middle-aged man in good health and CMV-seronegative. The material sequenced was PBMCs. This chain links TRBV28 with TRBJ1-2, with D perhaps TRBD1 (5 bases). This CDR3 reads CASSWRGINYGYTF. As DNA, the CDR3 is TGTGCCAGCAGTTGGAGGGGAATCAACTATGGCTACACCTTC.